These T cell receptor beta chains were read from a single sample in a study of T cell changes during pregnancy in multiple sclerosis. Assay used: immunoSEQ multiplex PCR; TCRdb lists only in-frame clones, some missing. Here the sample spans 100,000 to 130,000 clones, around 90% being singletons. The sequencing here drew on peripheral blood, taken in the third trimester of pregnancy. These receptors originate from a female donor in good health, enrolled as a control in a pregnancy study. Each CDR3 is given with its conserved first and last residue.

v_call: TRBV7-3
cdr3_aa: CASSLSGGTGELFF

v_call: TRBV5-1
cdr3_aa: CASSPLGGGRTDTQYF

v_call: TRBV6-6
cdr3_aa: CASSPTGYSGANVLTF

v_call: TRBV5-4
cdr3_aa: CASSPGQGIRLFF

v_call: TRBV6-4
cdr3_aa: CASRQGFGRAEAFF

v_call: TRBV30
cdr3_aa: CAWSVRTGQGVFPSEKLFF

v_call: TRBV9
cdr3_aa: CASSVGGTRSSSGANVLTF

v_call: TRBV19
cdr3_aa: CASSRSPARFEQFF

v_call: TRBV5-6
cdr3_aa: CASSLAGGPNYGYTF

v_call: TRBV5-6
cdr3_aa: CASSLVFAQLATDTQYF

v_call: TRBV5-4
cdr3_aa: CASSIDSNNEQYF

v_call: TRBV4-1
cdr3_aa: CASSQDTGAGAVGAFF

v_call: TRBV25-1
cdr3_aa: CASSERTGATYGYTF

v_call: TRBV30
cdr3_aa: CAWSSGGAATTNEKLFF

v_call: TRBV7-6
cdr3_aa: CASSPKRLGENIQYF

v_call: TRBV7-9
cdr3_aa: CASSLAETDFYGYTF

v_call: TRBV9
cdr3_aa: CASSVAATGEAFF

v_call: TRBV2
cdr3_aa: CASEGPPGQDYGYTF

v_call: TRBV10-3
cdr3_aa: CAIGAGDRGSGNTIYF